This T cell receptor (beta chain) is from a study of cytomegalovirus exposure and HLA in healthy donors. The PCR contained 60 Vbeta and 13 Jbeta primers. Profiled with immunoSEQ multiplex PCR; TCRdb holds only in-frame clones, not every one. The table shows around 100,000 clones, with around 76% occurring only once. This CDR3 spans 15 amino acids. CDR1 LNHDA and CDR2 SQIVND come from the germline V gene (reference sequence). The V and J ends lost 3 bases and 6 bases respectively, with 14 bases between them. Sample: PBMCs. The chain links TRBV19 to TRBJ1-4; D ambiguous. The TCR sequence derives from a woman under 30 in good health and CMV-seropositive. The CDR3 loop is CASSIGGRKDEKLFF. The CDR3 DNA sequence: TGTGCCAGTAGTATCGGCGGAAGAAAGGATGAAAAACTGTTTTTT.